This T cell receptor (beta chain) was retrieved from a study of blood T cells in healthy people across ages. Study context: Capturing about one barcoded beta molecule per two T cells was achieved by template switching.

Trimming took 0 bases from V and 1 from J, leaving 9 bases between them. The CDR3 has 15 amino acids. Germline V gives CDR1 MNHEY, CDR2 SMNVEV (reference sequence). Combining a sample-barcoded 5' primer with a J-beta primer mix, a second PCR ran for 7 to 11 cycles. Each TCR beta cDNA got a 12-nucleotide random molecular identifier. TCRdb reprocessed the 5' RACE reads with MiXCR, giving one entry per CDR3 protein. This sample yields about 810,000 distinct CDR3 sequences, of which about 37% are seen a single time; around 13% belongs to the top ten. Sample: blood. The chain links TRBV27 to TRBJ1-1, with unresolved D. The TCR sequence derives from a young man in good health. CDR3 in amino acids: CASSLSGWGNTEAFF. CDR3 bases: TGTGCCAGCAGTTTATCAGGGTGGGGGAACACTGAAGCTTTCTTT.